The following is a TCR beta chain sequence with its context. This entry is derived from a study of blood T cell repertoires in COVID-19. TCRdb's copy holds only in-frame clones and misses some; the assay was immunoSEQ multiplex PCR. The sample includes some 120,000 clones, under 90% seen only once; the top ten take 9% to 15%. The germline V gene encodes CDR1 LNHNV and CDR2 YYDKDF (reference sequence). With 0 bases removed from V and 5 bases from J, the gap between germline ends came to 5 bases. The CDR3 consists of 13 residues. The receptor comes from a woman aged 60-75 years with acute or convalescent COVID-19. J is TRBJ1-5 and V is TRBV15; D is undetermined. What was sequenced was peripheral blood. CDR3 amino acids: CATSREEDQPQHF. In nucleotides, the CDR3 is TGTGCCACCAGCAGAGAAGAGGATCAGCCCCAGCATTTT.